This T cell receptor (beta chain) was documented in a study of cytomegalovirus exposure and HLA in healthy donors. The data were produced by immunoSEQ multiplex PCR, yet TCRdb's version contains in-frame clones alone and is incomplete. Among over 100,000 clones listed, 88% were seen once. With regard to this clone: As yet, its antigen is unknown.

Whole-study results and caveats: Cytomegalovirus association was listed for about 170 TCR beta chains. Most TCR sequences were seen very rarely across donors, but some public TCRs occurred in many.

The germline gives CDR1 MDHEN, CDR2 SYDVKM. Germline trimming cut 3 bases from V and 0 bases from J; bases unmatched to any gene: 4. The CDR3 extends over 15 amino acids. What was sequenced was PBMCs. The TCR sequence derives from a woman younger than 35 in good health and CMV-seronegative. The chain carries TRBV28 and TRBJ2-5; 7 nucleotides match TRBD1. CDR3 loop: CASSLFGTDQETQYF. CDR3 bases: TGTGCCAGCAGTTTGTTCGGGACAGACCAAGAGACCCAGTACTTC.